The sequence of this T cell receptor beta chain was determined in a study of shared clonotypes between healthy human individuals. General study results and limits: Four donors shared around 5.2% of their naive CD4 clonotypes.

Notes on this clone: What it binds is not known.

Germline V CDR1 and CDR2: SEHNR, FQNEAQ (reference sequence). This CDR3 is built from 14 residues. Trimming removed 5 bases from V and 2 bases from J, with 12 bases in between. All participating donors were Caucasian adults from Nashville, Tennessee. Partitioning of CD4+ cells yielded a CD45RA+ naive subset and a CD45RA-negative memory subset. Samples underwent the assay at deep level. TCRdb's copy holds only in-frame clones and misses some; the assay was immunoSEQ multiplex PCR. The data show a few hundred thousand clones, 65% seen once. The sample comprised memory CD4+ T cells sorted from blood. Subset specified: CD45RA-negative fraction. The receptor was derived from a man between 25 and 39 years old in good health. The rearrangement links TRBV7-9 to TRBJ1-2; D uncertain. The CDR3 here is CASSPSGLNYGYTF. The CDR3 DNA is TGTGCCAGCAGCCCCTCGGGCCTGAACTATGGCTACACCTTC. The full variable domain, with the rest looked up from reference TRBV7-9 and TRBJ1-2, is DTGVSQNPRHKITKRGQNVTFRCDPISEHNRLYWYRQTLGQGPEFLTYFQNEAQLEKSRLLSDRFSAERPKGSFSTLEIQRTEQGDSAMYLCASSPSGLNYGYTFGSGTRLTVV.